This T cell receptor (beta chain) derives from a study of T cell changes during pregnancy in multiple sclerosis. From germline, CDR1 is GTSNPN and CDR2 SVGIG (reference sequence). The CDR3 loop spans 13 amino acids. V dropped 2 bases and J dropped 5; count of bases not matched to a gene: 5. Sequencing was performed with immunoSEQ multiplex PCR; in TCRdb, only in-frame clones are kept and a portion is missing. Here the sample spans over 30,000 clones, about 91% being singletons. The sample was CD4+ T cells from peripheral blood mononuclear cells, taken in the third trimester of pregnancy. This receptor was obtained from a female donor with multiple sclerosis, enrolled in a pregnancy study. V gene TRBV30 combines with J gene TRBJ2-5; TRBD2 aligns across 7 bases. CDR3 region: CAWSQSGKETQYF. DNA of the CDR3: TGTGCCTGGAGTCAGAGCGGGAAGGAGACCCAGTACTTC. The variable domain in full, with the rest retrieved from reference TRBV30 and TRBJ2-5, is SQTIHQWPATLVQPVGSPLSLECTVEGTSNPNLYWYRQAAGRGLQLLFYSVGIGQISSEVPQNLSASRPQDRQFILSSKKLLLSDSGFYLCAWSQSGKETQYFGPGTRLLVL.